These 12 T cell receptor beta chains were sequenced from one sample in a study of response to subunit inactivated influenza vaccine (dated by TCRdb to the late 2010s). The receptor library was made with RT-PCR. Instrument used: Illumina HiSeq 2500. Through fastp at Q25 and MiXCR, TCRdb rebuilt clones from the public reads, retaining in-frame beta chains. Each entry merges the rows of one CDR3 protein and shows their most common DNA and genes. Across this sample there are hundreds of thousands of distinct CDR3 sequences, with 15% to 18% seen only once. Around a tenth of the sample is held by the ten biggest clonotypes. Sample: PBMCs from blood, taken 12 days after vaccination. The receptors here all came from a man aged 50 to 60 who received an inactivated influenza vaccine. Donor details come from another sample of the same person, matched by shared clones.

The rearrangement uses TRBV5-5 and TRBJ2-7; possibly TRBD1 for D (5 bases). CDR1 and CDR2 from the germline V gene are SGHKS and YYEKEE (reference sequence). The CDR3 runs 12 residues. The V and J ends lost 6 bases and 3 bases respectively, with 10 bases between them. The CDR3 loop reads CASTKDSYEQYF. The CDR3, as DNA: TGTGCCAGCACCAAAGACAGCTACGAGCAGTACTTC.

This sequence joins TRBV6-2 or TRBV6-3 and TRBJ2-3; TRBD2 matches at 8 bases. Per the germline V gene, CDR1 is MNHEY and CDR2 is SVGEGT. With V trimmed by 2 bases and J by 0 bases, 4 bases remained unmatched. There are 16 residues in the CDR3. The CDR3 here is CASSYQPSGSTDTQYF. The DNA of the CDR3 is TGTGCCAGCAGTTACCAGCCTAGCGGGAGCACAGATACGCAGTATTTT.

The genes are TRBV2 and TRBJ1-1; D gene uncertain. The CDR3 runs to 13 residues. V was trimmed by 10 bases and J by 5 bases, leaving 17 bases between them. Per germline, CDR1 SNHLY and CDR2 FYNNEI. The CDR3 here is CATKQPEGTEAFF. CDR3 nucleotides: TGTGCCACGAAACAACCGGAAGGGACTGAAGCTTTCTTT.

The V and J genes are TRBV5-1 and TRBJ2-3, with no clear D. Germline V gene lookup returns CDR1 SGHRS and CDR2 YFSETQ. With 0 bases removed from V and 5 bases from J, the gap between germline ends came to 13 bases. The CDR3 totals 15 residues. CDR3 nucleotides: TGCGCCAGCAGCTTGGGGGCAGGTCGGATAGATACGCAGTATTTT. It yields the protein CASSLGAGRIDTQYF.

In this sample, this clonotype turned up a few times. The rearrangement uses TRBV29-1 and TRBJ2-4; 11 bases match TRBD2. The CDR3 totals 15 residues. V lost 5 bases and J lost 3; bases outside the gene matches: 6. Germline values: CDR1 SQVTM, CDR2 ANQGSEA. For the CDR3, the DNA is TGCAGCGTTTTTAGCGGGAGGGCCGACAAAAACATTCAGTACTTC. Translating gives CSVFSGRADKNIQYF.

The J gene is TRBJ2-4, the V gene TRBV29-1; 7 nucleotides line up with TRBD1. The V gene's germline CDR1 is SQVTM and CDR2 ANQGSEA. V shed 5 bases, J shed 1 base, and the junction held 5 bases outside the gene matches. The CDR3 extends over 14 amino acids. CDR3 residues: CSVTGDGAKNIQYF. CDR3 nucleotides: TGCAGCGTTACAGGGGACGGTGCCAAAAACATTCAGTACTTC.

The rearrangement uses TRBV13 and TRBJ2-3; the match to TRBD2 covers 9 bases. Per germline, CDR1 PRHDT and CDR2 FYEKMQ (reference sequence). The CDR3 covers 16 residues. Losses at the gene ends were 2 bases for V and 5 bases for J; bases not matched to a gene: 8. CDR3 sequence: CASSLRIAGVKDTQYF. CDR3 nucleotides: TGTGCCAGCAGCTTAAGAATAGCGGGAGTTAAAGATACGCAGTATTTT.

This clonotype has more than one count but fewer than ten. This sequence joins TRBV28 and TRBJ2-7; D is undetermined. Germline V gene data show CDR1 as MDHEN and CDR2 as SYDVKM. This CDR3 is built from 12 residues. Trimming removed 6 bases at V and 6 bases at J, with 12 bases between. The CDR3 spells CASSSLWGEQYF. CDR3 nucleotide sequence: TGTGCCAGCAGCTCCCTCTGGGGCGAGCAGTACTTC.

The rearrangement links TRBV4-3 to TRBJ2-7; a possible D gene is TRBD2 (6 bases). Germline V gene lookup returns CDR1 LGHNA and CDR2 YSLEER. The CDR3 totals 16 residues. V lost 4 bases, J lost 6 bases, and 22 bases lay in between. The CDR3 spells CASSPLGTGESSEQYF. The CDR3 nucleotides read TGCGCCAGCAGCCCCCTCGGGACTGGGGAAAGTAGCGAGCAGTACTTC.

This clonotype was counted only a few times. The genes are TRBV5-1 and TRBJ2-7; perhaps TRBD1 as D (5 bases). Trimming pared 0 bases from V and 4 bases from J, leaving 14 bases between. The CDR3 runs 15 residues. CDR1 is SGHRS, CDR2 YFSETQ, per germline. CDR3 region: CASSLGLGEPYEQYF. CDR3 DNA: TGCGCCAGCAGCTTGGGGTTAGGGGAACCTTACGAGCAGTACTTC.

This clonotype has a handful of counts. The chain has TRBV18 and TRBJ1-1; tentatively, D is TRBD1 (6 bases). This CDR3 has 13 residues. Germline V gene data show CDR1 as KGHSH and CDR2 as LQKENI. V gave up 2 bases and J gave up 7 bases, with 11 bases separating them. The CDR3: CASSPARGFEAFF. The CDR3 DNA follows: TGTGCCAGCTCACCAGCAAGGGGGTTTGAAGCTTTCTTT.

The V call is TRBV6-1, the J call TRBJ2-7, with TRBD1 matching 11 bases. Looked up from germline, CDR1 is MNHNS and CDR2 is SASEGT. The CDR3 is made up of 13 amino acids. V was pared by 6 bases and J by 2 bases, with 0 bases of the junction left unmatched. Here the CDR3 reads CASRGQGAYEQYF. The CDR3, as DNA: TGTGCCAGCAGGGGACAGGGGGCCTACGAGCAGTACTTC.